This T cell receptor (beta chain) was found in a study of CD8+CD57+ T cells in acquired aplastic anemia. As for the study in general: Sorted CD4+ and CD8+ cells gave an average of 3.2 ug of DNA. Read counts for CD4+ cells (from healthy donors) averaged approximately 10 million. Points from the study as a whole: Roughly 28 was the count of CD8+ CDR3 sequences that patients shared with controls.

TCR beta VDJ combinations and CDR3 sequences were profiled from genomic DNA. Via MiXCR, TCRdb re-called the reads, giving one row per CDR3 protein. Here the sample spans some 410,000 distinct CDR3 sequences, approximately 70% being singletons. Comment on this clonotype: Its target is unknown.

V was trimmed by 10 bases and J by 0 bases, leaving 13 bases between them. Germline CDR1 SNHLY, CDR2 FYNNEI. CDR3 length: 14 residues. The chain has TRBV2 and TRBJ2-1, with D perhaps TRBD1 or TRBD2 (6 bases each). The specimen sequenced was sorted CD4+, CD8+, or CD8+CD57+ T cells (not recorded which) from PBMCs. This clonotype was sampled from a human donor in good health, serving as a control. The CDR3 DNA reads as TGTGCCACCGGTGGGGGGCTCTCCTACAATGAGCAGTTCTTC. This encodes CATGGGLSYNEQFF. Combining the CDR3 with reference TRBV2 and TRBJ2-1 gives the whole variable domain EPEVTQTPSHQVTQMGQEVILRCVPISNHLYFYWYRQILGQKVEFLVSFYNNEISEKSEIFDDQFSVERPDGSNFTLKIRSTKLEDSAMYFCATGGGLSYNEQFFGPGTRLTVL.